This TCR beta chain stems from a study of cytomegalovirus exposure and HLA in healthy donors. Trimming took off 0 bases at V and 3 bases at J, with 9 bases between the two ends. CDR1 is SGHAT and CDR2 is FQNNGV in the germline V gene. The CDR3 totals 15 residues. Amplification used 60 Vbeta primers and 13 Jbeta primers. Generated by immunoSEQ multiplex PCR, the TCRdb table keeps only in-frame clones and is missing some. The repertoire holds 200,000 to 250,000 clones, with 82% as singletons. As for this clone: At the DNA level, this CDR3 is encoded by other sequences in the same sample as well.

The rearrangement links TRBV11-2 to TRBJ2-1; the D is unclear. The material sequenced was PBMCs. The source of this sequence is a woman aged 40 to 50 in good health and CMV-seropositive. CDR3 sequence (DNA): TGTGCCAGCAGCTTAGATCTGGGCAGCTACAATGAGCAGTTCTTC. It codes for CASSLDLGSYNEQFF.